The entry that follows covers one T cell receptor (beta chain) sequence. This entry comes from a study of blood T cell repertoires in COVID-19. TCRdb's table, derived via immunoSEQ multiplex PCR, lists solely in-frame clones and lacks some. Here the sample spans hundreds of thousands of clones, about nine tenths being singletons. Per the germline V gene, CDR1 is SGHVS and CDR2 is FQNEAQ. The CDR3 has 16 residues. V gave up 8 bases and J gave up 2 bases; unmatched junction bases: 5. The clonotype comes from a man aged 18 to 29 who had recovered from COVID-19. The gene calls are TRBV7-8 and TRBJ2-1; the match to TRBD2 covers 14 bases. What was sequenced was PBMCs or T cells enriched from blood (not recorded which). The CDR3 sequence: CASRGLAGAAYNEQFF. For the CDR3, the DNA is TGTGCCAGCCGGGGACTAGCGGGGGCCGCCTACAATGAGCAGTTCTTC.